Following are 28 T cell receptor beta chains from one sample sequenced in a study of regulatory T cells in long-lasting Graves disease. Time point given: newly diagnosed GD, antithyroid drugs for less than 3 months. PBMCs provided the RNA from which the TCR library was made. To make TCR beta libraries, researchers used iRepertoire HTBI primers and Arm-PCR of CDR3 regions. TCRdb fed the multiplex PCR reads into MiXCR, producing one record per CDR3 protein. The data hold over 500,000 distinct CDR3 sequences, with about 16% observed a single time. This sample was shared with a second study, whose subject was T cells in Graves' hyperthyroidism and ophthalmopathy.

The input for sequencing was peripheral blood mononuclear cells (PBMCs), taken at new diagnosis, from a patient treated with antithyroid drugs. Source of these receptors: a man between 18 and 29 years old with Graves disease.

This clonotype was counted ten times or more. The CDR3 loop reads CASSQDRTLYEQYF. DNA of the CDR3: TGTGCCAGCAGCCAAGATAGAACCCTCTACGAGCAGTACTTC. V and J are TRBV3-1 and TRBJ2-7; D unclear. The CDR3 spans 14 residues. Germline CDR1 LGHDT, CDR2 YNNKEL (reference sequence). Between the trimmed V and J ends, which lost 0 bases and 3 bases, there was a span of 9 bases.

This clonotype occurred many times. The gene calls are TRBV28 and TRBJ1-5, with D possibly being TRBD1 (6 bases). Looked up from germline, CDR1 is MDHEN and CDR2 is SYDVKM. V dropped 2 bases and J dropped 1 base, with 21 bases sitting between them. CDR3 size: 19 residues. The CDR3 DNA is TGTGCCAGCAGTTTAGTTTCATCGGGGGGCCTTGGAAGCAATCAGCCCCAGCATTTT. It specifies CASSLVSSGGLGSNQPQHF.

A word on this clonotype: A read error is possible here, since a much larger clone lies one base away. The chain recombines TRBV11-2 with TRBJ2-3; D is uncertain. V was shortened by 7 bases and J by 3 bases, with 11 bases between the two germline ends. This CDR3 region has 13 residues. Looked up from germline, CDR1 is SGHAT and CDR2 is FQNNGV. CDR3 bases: TGTGCCAGCAACCCAGAACCGACAGATACGCAGTATTTT. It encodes CASNPEPTDTQYF.

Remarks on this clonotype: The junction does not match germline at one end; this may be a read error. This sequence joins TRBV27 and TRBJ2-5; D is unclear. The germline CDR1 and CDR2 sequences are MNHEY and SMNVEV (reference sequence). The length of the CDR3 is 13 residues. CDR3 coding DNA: TGTGCCAGCAGCCCTAGAAGCGCAGAGGCCCAGTACTTC. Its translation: CASSPRSAEAQYF.

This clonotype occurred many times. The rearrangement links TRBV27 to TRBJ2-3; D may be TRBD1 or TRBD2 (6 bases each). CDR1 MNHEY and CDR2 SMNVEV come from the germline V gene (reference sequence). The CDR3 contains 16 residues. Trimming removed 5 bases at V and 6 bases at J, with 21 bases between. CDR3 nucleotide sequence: TGTGCCAGCAGTATACTCAAGGGGGGATGGGGTGATACGCAGTATTTT. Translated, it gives CASSILKGGWGDTQYF.

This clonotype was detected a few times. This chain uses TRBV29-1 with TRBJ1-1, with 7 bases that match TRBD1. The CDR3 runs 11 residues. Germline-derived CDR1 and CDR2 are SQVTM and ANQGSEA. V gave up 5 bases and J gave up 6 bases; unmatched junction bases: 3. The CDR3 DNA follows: TGCAGCGTTAGGGACAGTCCTGAAGCTTTCTTT. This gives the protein CSVRDSPEAFF.

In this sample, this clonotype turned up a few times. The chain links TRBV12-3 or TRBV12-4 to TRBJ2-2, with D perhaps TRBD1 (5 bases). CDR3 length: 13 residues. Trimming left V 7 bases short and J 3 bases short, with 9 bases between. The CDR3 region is CASTQVHTGELFF. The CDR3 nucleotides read TGTGCCAGCACACAGGTTCACACCGGGGAGCTGTTTTTT.

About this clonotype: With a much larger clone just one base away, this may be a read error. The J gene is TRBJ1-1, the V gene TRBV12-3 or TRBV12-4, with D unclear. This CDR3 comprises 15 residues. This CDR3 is CASSLLSSTNTEASF. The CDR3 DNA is TGTGCCAGCAGTTTGCTATCATCGACGAACACTGAAGCTTCCTTT.

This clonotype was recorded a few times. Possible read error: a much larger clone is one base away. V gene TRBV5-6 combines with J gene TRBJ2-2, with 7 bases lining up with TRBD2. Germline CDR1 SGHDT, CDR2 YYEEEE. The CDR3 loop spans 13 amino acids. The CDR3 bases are TGTGCCAGCAGTGGTACTAGCGTCGGGGAGCTGCTTTTT. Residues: CASSGTSVGELLF. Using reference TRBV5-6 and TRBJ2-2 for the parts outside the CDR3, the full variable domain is DAGVTQSPTHLIKTRGQQVTLRCSPKSGHDTVSWYQQALGQGPQFIFQYYEEEERQRGNFPDRFSGHQFPNYSSELNVNALLLGDSALYLCASSGTSVGELLFGEGSRLTVL.

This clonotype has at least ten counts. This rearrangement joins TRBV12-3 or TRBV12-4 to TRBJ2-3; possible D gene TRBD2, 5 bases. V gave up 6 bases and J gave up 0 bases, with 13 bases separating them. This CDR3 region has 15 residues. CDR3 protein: CASSPAQRSTDTQYF. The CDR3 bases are TGTGCCAGCAGCCCCGCCCAGCGGAGCACAGATACGCAGTATTTT.

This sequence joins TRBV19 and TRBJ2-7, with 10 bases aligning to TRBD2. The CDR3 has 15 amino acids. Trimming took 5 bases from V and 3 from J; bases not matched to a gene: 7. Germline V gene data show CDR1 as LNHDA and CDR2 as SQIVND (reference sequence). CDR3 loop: CASSPTSGSLYEQYF. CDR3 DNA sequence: TGTGCCAGTAGTCCGACTAGCGGGTCACTCTACGAGCAGTACTTC.

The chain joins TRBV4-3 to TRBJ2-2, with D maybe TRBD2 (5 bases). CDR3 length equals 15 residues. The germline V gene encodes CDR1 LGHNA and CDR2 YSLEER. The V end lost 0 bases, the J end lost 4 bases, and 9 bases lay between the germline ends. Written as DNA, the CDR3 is TGCGCCAGCAGCCAAGATCCCGGGGTCACCGGGGAGCTGTTTTTT. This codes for CASSQDPGVTGELFF.

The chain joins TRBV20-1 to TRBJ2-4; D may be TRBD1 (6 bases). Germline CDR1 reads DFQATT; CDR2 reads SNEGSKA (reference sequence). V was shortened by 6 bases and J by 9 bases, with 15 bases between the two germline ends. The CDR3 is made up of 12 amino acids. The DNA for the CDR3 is TGCAGTGCAAACCCAACAGGGTCCATTCAGTACTTC. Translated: CSANPTGSIQYF.

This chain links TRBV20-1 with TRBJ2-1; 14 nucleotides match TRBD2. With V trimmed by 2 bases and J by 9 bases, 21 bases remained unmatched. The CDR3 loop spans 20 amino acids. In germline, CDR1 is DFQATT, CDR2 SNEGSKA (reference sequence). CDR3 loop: CSARSFPMTSGGGGDSEQFF. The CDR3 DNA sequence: TGCAGTGCTAGATCTTTCCCCATGACTAGCGGGGGGGGTGGAGACAGTGAGCAGTTCTTC.

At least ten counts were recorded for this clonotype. DNA of the CDR3: TGTGCCAGCAGTCCCTTAGGGGGTGGGGGCCCCGAAGCTTTCTTT. Translated: CASSPLGGGGPEAFF. The rearrangement joins TRBV27 to TRBJ1-1; D possibly corresponds to TRBD1 (6 bases). The CDR3 is made up of 15 amino acids. Germline V gives CDR1 MNHEY, CDR2 SMNVEV (reference sequence). Trimming took 5 bases from V and 8 from J, leaving 21 bases between them.

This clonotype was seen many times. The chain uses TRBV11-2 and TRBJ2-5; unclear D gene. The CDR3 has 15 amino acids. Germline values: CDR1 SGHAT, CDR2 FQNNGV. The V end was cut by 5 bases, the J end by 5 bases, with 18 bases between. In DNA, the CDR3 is TGTGCCAGCAGCCCTCTATCGACGTGGGGTGAGACCCAGTACTTC. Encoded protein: CASSPLSTWGETQYF.

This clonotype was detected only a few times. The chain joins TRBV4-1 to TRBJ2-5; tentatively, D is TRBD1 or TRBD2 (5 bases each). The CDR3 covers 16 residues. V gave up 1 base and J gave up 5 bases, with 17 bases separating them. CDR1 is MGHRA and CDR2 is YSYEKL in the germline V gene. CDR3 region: CASSQGWRLQAETQYF. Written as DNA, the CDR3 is TGCGCCAGCAGCCAAGGATGGAGACTACAGGCGGAGACCCAGTACTTC.

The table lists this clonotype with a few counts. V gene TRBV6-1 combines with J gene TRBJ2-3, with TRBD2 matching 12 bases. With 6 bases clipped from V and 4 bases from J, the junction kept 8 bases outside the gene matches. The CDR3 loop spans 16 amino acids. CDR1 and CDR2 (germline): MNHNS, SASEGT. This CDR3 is CASRGTTSGSSDTQYF. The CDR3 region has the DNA TGTGCCAGCAGGGGGACGACTAGCGGGAGCTCAGATACGCAGTATTTT.

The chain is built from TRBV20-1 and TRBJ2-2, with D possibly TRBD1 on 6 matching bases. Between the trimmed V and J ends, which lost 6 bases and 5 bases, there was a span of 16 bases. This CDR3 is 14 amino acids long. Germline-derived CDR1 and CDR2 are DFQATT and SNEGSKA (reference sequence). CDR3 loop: CSAGQGWGTGELFF. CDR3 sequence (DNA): TGCAGTGCAGGCCAGGGGTGGGGTACCGGGGAGCTGTTTTTT.

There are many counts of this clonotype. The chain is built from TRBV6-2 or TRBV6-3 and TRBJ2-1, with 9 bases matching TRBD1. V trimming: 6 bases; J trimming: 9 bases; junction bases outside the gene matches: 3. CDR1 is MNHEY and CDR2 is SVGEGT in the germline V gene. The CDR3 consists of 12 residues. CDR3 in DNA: TGTGCCAGCAGACAGGGGGCAGGTGAGCAGTTCTTC. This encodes CASRQGAGEQFF.

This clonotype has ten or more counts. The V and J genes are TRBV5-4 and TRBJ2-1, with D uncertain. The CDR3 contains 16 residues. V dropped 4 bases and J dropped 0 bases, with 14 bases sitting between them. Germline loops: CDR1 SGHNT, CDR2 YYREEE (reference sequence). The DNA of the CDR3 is TGTGCCAGCAGCCGTCAAGGGCATAGCTCCTACAATGAGCAGTTCTTC. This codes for CASSRQGHSSYNEQFF.

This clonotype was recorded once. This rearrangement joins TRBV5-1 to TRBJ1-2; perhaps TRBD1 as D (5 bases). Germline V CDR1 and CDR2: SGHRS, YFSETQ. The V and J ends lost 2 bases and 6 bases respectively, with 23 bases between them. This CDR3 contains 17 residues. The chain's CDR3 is CASSFGPLDKTIHGYTF. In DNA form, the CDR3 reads TGCGCCAGCAGCTTTGGCCCCCTGGACAAGACAATCCATGGCTACACCTTC.

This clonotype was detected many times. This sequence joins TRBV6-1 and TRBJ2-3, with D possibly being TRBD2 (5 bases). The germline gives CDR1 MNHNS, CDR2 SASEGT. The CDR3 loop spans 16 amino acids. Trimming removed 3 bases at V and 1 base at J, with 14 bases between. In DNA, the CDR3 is TGTGCCAGCAGTGAGTTTGTTAGTAGCGGCACAGATACGCAGTATTTT. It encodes CASSEFVSSGTDTQYF.

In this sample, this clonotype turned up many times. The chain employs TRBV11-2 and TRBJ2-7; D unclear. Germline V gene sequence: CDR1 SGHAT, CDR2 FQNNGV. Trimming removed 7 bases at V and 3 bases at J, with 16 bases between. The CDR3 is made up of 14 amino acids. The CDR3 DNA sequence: TGTGCCAGCACCAATCCACTGCGATACTACGAGCAGTACTTC. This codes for CASTNPLRYYEQYF.

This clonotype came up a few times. The chain's CDR3 is CASSISYSSGGSNYGYTF. The CDR3 bases are TGTGCCAGTAGTATATCATACAGTTCCGGCGGATCTAACTATGGCTACACCTTC. This chain links TRBV19 with TRBJ1-2; D is uncertain. The germline CDR1 and CDR2 sequences are LNHDA and SQIVND (reference sequence). V gave up 2 bases and J gave up 0 bases, with 19 bases separating them. The CDR3 spans 18 residues.

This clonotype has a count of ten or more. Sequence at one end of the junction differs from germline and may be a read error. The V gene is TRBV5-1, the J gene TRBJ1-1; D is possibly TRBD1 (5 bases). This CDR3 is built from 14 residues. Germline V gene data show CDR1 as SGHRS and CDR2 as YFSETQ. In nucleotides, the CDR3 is TGCGCCAGCAGCTTACCGGAGTACGGATTGGACATGCTCTTT. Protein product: CASSLPEYGLDMLF.

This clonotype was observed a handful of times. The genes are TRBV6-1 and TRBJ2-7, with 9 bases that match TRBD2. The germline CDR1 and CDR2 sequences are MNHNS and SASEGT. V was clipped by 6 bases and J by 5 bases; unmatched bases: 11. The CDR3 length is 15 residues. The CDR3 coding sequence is TGTGCCAGCAGGGACATTAGCGGGAGTCTCCACGAGCAGTACTTC. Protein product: CASRDISGSLHEQYF.

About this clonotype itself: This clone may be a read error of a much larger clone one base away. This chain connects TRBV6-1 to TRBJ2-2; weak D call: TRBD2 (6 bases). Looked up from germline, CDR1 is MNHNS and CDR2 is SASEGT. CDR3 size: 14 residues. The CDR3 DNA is TGTGTCAGCAGAGAGGCTAGCGCCCCCGGGGAGCTGTTTTTT. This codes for CVSREASAPGELFF.